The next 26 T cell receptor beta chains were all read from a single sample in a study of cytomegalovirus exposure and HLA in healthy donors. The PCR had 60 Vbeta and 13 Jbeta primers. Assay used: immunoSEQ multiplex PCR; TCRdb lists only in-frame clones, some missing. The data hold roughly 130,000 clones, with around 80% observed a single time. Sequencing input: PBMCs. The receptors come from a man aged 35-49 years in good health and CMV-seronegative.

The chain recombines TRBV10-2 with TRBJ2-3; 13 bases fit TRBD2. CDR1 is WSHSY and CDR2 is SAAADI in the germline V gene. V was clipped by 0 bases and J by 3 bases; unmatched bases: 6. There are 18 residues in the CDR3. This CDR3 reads CASSESRLAGGITDTQYF. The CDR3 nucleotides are TGCGCCAGCAGTGAGTCACGACTAGCGGGAGGAATAACAGATACGCAGTATTTT.

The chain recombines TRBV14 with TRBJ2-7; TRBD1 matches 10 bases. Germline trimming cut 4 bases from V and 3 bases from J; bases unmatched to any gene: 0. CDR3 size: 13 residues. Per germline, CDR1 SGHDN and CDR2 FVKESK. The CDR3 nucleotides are TGTGCCAGCAGCCGGGACAGGGGCTACGAGCAGTACTTC. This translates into CASSRDRGYEQYF.

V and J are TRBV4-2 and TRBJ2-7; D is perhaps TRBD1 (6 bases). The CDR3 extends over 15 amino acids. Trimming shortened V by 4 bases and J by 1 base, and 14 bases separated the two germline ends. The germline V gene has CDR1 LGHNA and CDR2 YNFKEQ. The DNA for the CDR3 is TGTGCCAGCAGCCGAGCGATGGACAGTTCCTACGAGCAGTACTTC. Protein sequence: CASSRAMDSSYEQYF.

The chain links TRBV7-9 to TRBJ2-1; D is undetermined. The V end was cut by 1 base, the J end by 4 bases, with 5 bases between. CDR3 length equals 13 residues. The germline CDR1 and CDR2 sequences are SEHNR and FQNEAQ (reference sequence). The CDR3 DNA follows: TGTGCCAGCAGCTTAGGGCTTTACAATGAGCAGTTCTTC. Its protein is CASSLGLYNEQFF.

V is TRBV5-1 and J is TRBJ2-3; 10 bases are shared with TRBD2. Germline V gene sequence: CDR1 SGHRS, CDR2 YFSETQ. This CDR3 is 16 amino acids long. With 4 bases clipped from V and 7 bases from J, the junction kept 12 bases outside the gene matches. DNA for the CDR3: TGCGCCAGCAGCCACGTCGGCCTAGCGGGGGACCATACGCAGTATTTT. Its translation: CASSHVGLAGDHTQYF.

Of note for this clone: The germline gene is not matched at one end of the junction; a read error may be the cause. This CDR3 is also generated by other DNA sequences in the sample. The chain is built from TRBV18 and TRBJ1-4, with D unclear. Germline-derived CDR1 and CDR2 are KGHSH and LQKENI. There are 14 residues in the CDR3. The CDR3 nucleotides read TGCGCCAGCTCACCGACACCAACTAATGAAAAACTGTTTTTT. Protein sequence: CASSPTPTNEKLFF. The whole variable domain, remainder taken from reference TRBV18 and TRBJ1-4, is NAGVMQNPRHLVRRRGQEARLRCSPMKGHSHVYWYRQLPEEGLKFMVYLQKENIIDESGMPKERFSAEFPKEGPSILRIQQVVRGDSAAYFCASSPTPTNEKLFFGSGTQLSVL.

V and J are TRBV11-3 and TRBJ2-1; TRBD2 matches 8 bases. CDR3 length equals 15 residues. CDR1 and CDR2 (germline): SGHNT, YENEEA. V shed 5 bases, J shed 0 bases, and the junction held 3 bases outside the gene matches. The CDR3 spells CASSRGGSSYNEQFF. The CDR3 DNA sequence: TGTGCCAGCAGCCGCGGGGGGAGCTCCTACAATGAGCAGTTCTTC.

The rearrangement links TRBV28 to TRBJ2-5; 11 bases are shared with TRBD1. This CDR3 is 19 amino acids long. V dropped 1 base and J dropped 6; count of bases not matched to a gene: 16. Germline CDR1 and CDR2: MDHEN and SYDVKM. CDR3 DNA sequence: TGTGCCAGCAGTTTATCGGACAGGGGGCGAGGACTAGATATGCAGACCCAGTACTTC. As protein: CASSLSDRGRGLDMQTQYF.

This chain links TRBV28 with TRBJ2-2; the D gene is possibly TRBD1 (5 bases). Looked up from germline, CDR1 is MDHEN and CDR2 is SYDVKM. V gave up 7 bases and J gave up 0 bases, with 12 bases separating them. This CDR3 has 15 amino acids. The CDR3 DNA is TGTGCCAGCAAAACAGGTTCGGCGAACACCGGGGAGCTGTTTTTT. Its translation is CASKTGSANTGELFF.

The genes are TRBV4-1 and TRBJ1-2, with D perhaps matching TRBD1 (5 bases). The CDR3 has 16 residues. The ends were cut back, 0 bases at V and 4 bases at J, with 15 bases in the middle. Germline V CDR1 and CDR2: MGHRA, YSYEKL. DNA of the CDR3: TGCGCCAGCAGCCAAGAGGAGGGGCCTATTCCCTATGGCTACACCTTC. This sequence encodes CASSQEEGPIPYGYTF.

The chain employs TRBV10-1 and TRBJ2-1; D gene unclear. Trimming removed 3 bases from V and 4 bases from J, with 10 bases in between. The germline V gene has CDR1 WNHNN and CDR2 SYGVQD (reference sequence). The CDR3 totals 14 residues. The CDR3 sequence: CASSDPVRYNEQFF. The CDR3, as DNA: TGCGCCAGCAGTGACCCGGTTCGGTACAATGAGCAGTTCTTC.

The CDR3, as DNA: TGTGCCAGCAGGGACGGGAATTACAATGAGCAGTTCTTC. Translated, it gives CASRDGNYNEQFF. This chain connects TRBV14 to TRBJ2-1; D might be TRBD2 (5 bases). The V gene's germline CDR1 is SGHDN and CDR2 FVKESK. The CDR3 totals 13 residues. Trimming left V 6 bases short and J 4 bases short, with 10 bases between. The whole variable domain, remainder taken from reference TRBV14 and TRBJ2-1, is EAGVTQFPSHSVIEKGQTVTLRCDPISGHDNLYWYRRVMGKEIKFLLHFVKESKQDESGMPNNRFLAERTGGTYSTLKVQPAELEDSGVYFCASRDGNYNEQFFGPGTRLTVL.

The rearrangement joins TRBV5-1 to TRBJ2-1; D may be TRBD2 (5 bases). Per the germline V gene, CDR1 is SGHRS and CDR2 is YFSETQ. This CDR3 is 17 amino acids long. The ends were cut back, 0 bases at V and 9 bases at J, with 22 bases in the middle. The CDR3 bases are TGCGCCAGCAGCTTGGGTCTAGATACTAGTGGCGTGGCTGAGCAGTTCTTC. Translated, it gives CASSLGLDTSGVAEQFF.

The CDR3 DNA is TGCGCCAGCAGCCAAGATGCAAGGGGGGGTGAAAAACTGTTTTTT. It yields the protein CASSQDARGGEKLFF. This sequence joins TRBV4-1 and TRBJ1-4; a weak D match, TRBD1 (6 bases). The CDR3 extends over 15 amino acids. CDR1 is MGHRA and CDR2 is YSYEKL in the germline V gene. Trimming took off 0 bases at V and 7 bases at J, with 12 bases between the two ends.

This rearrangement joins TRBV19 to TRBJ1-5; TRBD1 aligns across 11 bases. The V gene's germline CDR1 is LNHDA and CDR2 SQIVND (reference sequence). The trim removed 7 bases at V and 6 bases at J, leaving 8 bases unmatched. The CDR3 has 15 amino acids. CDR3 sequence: CASTTVGQGGQPQHF. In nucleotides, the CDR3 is TGTGCCAGTACGACTGTGGGACAGGGGGGTCAGCCCCAGCATTTT.

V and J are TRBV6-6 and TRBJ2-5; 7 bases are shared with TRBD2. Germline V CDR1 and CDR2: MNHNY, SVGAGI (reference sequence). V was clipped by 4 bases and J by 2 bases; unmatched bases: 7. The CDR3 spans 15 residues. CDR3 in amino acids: CASSLLAEPQETQYF. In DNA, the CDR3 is TGTGCCAGCAGTTTGCTAGCGGAGCCACAAGAGACCCAGTACTTC.

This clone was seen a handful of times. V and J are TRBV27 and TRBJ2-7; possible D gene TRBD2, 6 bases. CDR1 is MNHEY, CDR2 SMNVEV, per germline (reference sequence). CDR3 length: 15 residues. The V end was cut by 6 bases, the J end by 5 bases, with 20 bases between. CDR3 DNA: TGTGCCAGCAGGGCTGCCGGGGGATCTGGCCACGAGCAGTACTTC. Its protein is CASRAAGGSGHEQYF.

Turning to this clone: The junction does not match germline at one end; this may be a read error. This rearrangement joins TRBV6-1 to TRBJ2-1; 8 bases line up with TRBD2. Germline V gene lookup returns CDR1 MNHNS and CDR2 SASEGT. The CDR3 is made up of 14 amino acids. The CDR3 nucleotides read TGTGCCAGCAGTGAAGCATCGGGCGGGGGGCCCTCGGTCTTC. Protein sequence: CASSEASGGGPSVF.

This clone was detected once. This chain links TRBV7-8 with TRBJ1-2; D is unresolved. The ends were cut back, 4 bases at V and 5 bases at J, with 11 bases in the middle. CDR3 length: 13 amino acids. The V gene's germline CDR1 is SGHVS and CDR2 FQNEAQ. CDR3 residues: CASSSGGLYGYTF. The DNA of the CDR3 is TGTGCCAGCAGCTCAGGAGGGCTATATGGCTACACCTTC. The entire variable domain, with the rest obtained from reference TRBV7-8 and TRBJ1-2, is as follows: GAGVSQSPRYKVAKRGQDVALRCDPISGHVSLFWYQQALGQGPEFLTYFQNEAQLDKSGLPSDRFFAERPEGSVSTLKIQRTQQEDSAVYLCASSSGGLYGYTFGSGTRLTVV.

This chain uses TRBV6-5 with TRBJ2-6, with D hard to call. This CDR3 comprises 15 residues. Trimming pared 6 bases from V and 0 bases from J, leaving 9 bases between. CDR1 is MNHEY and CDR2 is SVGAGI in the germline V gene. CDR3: CASSGDTSGANVLTF. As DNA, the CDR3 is TGTGCCAGCAGCGGCGACACCTCTGGGGCCAACGTCCTGACTTTC.

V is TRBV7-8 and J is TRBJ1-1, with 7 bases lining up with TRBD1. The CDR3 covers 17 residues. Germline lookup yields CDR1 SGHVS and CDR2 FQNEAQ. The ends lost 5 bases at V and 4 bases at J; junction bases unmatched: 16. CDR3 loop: CASSLRGIRIVSTEAFF. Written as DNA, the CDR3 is TGTGCCAGCAGCCTCAGGGGGATTAGGATCGTGAGCACTGAAGCTTTCTTT.

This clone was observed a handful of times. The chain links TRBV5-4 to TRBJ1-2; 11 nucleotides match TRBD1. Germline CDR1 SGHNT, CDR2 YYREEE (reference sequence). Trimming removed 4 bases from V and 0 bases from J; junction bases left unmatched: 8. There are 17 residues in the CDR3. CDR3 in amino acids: CASSQGQGASANYGYTF. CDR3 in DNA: TGTGCCAGCAGCCAAGGACAGGGGGCGTCAGCTAACTATGGCTACACCTTC.

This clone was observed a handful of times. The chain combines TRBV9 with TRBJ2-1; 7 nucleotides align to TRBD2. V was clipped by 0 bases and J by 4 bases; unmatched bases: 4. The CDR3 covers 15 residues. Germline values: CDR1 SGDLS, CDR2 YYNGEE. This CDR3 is CASSVGLAPYNEQFF. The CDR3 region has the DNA TGTGCCAGCAGCGTAGGACTAGCCCCGTACAATGAGCAGTTCTTC.

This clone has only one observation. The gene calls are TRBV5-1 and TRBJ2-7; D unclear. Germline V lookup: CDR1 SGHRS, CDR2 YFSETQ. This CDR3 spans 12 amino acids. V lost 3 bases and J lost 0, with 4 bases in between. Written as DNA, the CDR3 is TGCGCCAGCAGCTCCGGCTCCTACGAGCAGTACTTC. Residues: CASSSGSYEQYF.

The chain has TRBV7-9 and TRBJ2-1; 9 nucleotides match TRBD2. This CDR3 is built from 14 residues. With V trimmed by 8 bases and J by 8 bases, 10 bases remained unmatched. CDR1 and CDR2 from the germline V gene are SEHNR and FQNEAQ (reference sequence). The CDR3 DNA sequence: TGTGCCAGCGGCAGCGGGAGGTCGAACGATGAGCAGTTCTTC. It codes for CASGSGRSNDEQFF. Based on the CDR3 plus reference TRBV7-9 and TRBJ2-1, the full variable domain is DTGVSQNPRHKITKRGQNVTFRCDPISEHNRLYWYRQTLGQGPEFLTYFQNEAQLEKSRLLSDRFSAERPKGSFSTLEIQRTEQGDSAMYLCASGSGRSNDEQFFGPGTRLTVL.

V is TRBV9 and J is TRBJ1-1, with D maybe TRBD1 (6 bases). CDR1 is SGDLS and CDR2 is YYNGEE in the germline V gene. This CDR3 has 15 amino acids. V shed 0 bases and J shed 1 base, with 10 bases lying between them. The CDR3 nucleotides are TGTGCCAGCAGCGTAGGACAGGACGGGAACACTGAAGCTTTCTTT. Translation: CASSVGQDGNTEAFF. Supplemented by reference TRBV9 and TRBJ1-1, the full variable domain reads DSGVTQTPKHLITATGQRVTLRCSPRSGDLSVYWYQQSLDQGLQFLIQYYNGEERAKGNILERFSAQQFPDLHSELNLSSLELGDSALYFCASSVGQDGNTEAFFGQGTRLTVV.